This TCR beta chain was captured in a study of Graves' ophthalmopathy and Graves' hyperthyroidism. Germline loops: CDR1 SNHLY, CDR2 FYNNEI. This CDR3 has 11 amino acids. Using RNA transcripts, the TCR beta CDR3 regions were amplified. Second-round multiplex PCR followed a first-round RT-PCR using HTBI primers. TCRdb re-called the multiplex PCR reads through MiXCR, storing one row per CDR3 protein. The sample records around 1.1 million distinct CDR3 sequences, less than 45% being singletons. A word on this clonotype: At one of its ends the junction is not consistent with the germline gene, which may arise from a read error.

The source material was peripheral blood or thyroid tissue (not recorded which). The TCR sequence derives from an adult man with Graves' hyperthyroidism. V and J are TRBV2 and TRBJ1-1; no definite D call. The CDR3 region has the DNA TGCGCCAGCAGTGAGCGGAGTGAAGCTTTCTTT. It is translated as CASSERSEAFF.